This is a list of T cell receptor beta chains from one sample in a study of OX40 agonist ivuxolimab in advanced cancers. Measured with immunoSEQ multiplex PCR; TCRdb has only the in-frame clones, and not every one. The repertoire has roughly 34,000 clones, roughly 90% of them found once; the top ten carry about 0.87%. Sequences were derived from CD4+ or CD8+ T cells sorted from blood, sampled in a trial of the OX40 agonist ivuxolimab. These receptors originate from an adult with an advanced solid tumor such as melanoma, head and neck, liver or kidney cancer. Each CDR3 is given with its conserved first and last residue. Each record gives: V gene, D gene, clone size, J gene, CDR3 DNA, CDR3 protein. A D gene is named only where the DNA matches it firmly. The size of a clone is reported for some rows only, either as once, few or many, or as a class for expanded clones.

TRBV7-9	.	.	TRBJ1-5	TGTGCCAGCAGCTCGGACAGTAGCAATCAGCCCCAGCATTTT	CASSSDSSNQPQHF
TRBV30	.	.	TRBJ1-5	TGTGCCTGGAGCGCACGGGGGGGTGCTCAGCCCCAGCATTTT	CAWSARGGAQPQHF
TRBV6-6	.	.	TRBJ2-3	TGTGCCAGCAGTTACGCGTTCCAGGACCGAGATACGCAGTATTTT	CASSYAFQDRDTQYF
TRBV30	.	.	TRBJ1-4	TGTGCCTGGAGTGTTGGACAGAGTAATGAAAAACTGTTTTTT	CAWSVGQSNEKLFF
TRBV5-4	.	.	TRBJ2-3	TGTGCCAGCAGCACTCCTATAGCGGATACGCAGTATTTT	CASSTPIADTQYF
TRBV27	TRBD1	.	TRBJ2-3	TGTGCCAGCAGTCCTGATTTGAGGACAGACAGGGGAGCAGATACGCAGTATTTT	CASSPDLRTDRGADTQYF
TRBV28	.	.	TRBJ1-1	TGTGCCAGCAGTTTATCATGGAACACTGAAGCTTTCTTT	CASSLSWNTEAFF
TRBV7-9	.	once	TRBJ2-7	TGTGCCAGCAGCTTAGATCTAGGAGGGTCCGAGCAGTACTTC	CASSLDLGGSEQYF
TRBV7-9	.	.	TRBJ2-2	TGTGCCAGCAGCCAGGAGGGGAGCGGGGAGCTGTTTTTT	CASSQEGSGELFF
TRBV30	.	.	TRBJ1-1	TGTGCCTGGAGCCAAAGGGACACTGAAGCTTTCTTT	CAWSQRDTEAFF
TRBV9	.	.	TRBJ1-6	TGTGCCAGCAGCCCTCGGACCGCCTCCTATAATTCACCCCTCCACTTT	CASSPRTASYNSPLHF
TRBV28	.	.	TRBJ1-3	TGTGCCAGCAGTTTACGGCAGAGCTTTACGGGAAACACCATATATTTT	CASSLRQSFTGNTIYF